This TCR beta chain came from a study of T cell responses to AZD1222 COVID-19 vaccine. There are 15 residues in the CDR3. Germline V CDR1 and CDR2: ENHRY, SYGVKD. The trim removed 7 bases at V and 3 bases at J, leaving 8 bases unmatched. Points from the study as a whole: Regions 160-218 and 743-854 dominated among vaccine-associated CD4 TCRs spanning spike. Baseline seropositivity occurred in only a handful of AZD1222 recipients.

On this clone: Its specificity is not known.

Method: immunoSEQ multiplex PCR; TCRdb's copy keeps in-frame clones and lacks some. Among about 180,000 clones listed, about 91% were seen once. The V and J genes are TRBV10-3 and TRBJ2-3; 9 nucleotides line up with TRBD2. This TCR was recovered from an adult who received the AZD1222 COVID-19 vaccine. Sequencing was performed on peripheral blood, taken 28 days after the second AZD1222 dose. The CDR3 spells CAITRDSGGTDTQYF. The DNA for the CDR3 is TGTGCCATCACCCGGGATAGCGGGGGTACAGATACGCAGTATTTT.